This TCR beta chain emerged from a study of Ad26.COV2.S vaccination and SARS-CoV-2 variants. Looking at the study overall: The vaccine Ad26.COV2.S was put into the muscle once, or twice with 56 days between. Study-wide results and limits: Substantial post-vaccination breadth of spike-specific CD8+ and CD4+ T cell responses was reported. Non-spike TCR breadth was similar in vaccine and placebo recipients.

Specified treatment: about 20 received Ad26.COV2.S at low or high dose, single or two shots; about 5 received placebo; per-sample allocation not given. Collection of samples fell on day 63 after the first vaccine or placebo injection. In Boston, an adult donor aged 18-55 years took part. The table came from immunoSEQ multiplex PCR; TCRdb's copy has only in-frame clones and leaves some out. The sample shows some 410,000 clones, 92% of them seen only once. Comments on this clone: Its matching antigen is unknown.

This CDR3 region has 13 residues. V lost 6 bases and J 7 bases, leaving 15 bases between the germline ends. Germline CDR1 reads MDHEN; CDR2 reads SYDVKM. The origin of this receptor is a person aged 18 to 65 who received the Ad26.COV2.S COVID-19 vaccine or a placebo. The source material was peripheral blood, sampled in a trial of Ad26.COV2.S vaccine versus placebo. This chain uses TRBV28 with TRBJ1-1; D is perhaps TRBD1 (5 bases). The CDR3 coding sequence is TGTGCCAGCAGCCCCGGAGGGACCCTTGAAGCTTTCTTT. Its translation: CASSPGGTLEAFF.